This TCR beta chain was profiled in a study of cytomegalovirus exposure and HLA in healthy donors. This CDR3 has 18 residues. CDR1 is PRHDT and CDR2 is FYEKMQ in the germline V gene (reference sequence). The trim removed 5 bases at V and 3 bases at J, leaving 14 bases unmatched. Vbeta (60) and Jbeta (13) primers were used in the PCR. Only in-frame clones appear in the TCRdb table, and some are missing; sequencing was by immunoSEQ multiplex PCR. The sample carries 180,000 or so clones, 76% recorded once. Findings and limits, study-wide: There were about 160 TCR beta chains listed as cytomegalovirus-associated. Highly shared sequence variants in one cluster were likely a sequencing artifact. Later analysis associated a missense DCLRE1C variant with TCR beta V- and J-gene trimming. What TCR beta sequences reportedly achieved was accurate prediction of HLA-A and HLA-B alleles in most subjects.

On this clone itself: Its specificity is unknown.

This sequence joins TRBV13 and TRBJ2-7; 12 nucleotides agree with TRBD1. The material sequenced was PBMCs. The sequence derives from a man between 18 and 35 years old in good health and CMV-seronegative. The CDR3 DNA sequence: TGTGCCAGCAGCCCGCTCCGGGACAGGGGGCGGCGGAACTACGAGCAGTACTTC. Its translation is CASSPLRDRGRRNYEQYF.